The 29 T cell receptor beta chains below all came from one sample that was sequenced in a study of CD8+CD57+ T cells in acquired aplastic anemia. Template material for TCR beta VDJ and CDR3 profiling consisted of genomic DNA. MiXCR was run by TCRdb on the reads, yielding one entry per CDR3 protein. Among roughly 420,000 distinct CDR3 sequences listed, around 72% were seen once. The sample was sorted CD4+, CD8+, or CD8+CD57+ T cells (not recorded which) from PBMCs. The source of these receptors is a human donor in good health, serving as a control.

The rearrangement links TRBV19 to TRBJ2-7; no firm D call. Germline CDR1 is LNHDA and CDR2 is SQIVND (reference sequence). With 5 bases removed from V and 1 base from J, the gap between germline ends came to 15 bases. The CDR3 extends over 15 amino acids. CDR3 nucleotides: TGTGCCAGTAGTGCCACCCTTGGCGGTTCCTACGAGCAGTACTTC. It specifies CASSATLGGSYEQYF.

CDR3 sequence reads: CASSGKRGGGSYELFF. The DNA of the CDR3 is TGTGCCAGCAGCGGAAAGCGGGGGGGCGGCTCCTACGAACTGTTTTTT. This chain connects TRBV7-6 to TRBJ1-4; weak D call: TRBD1 (6 bases). CDR3 length: 16 amino acids. Trimming removed 5 bases from V and 12 bases from J, with 25 bases in between. From germline, CDR1 is SGHVS and CDR2 FNYEAQ. The whole variable domain, filled in from reference TRBV7-6 and TRBJ1-4, reads GAGVSQSPRYKVTKRGQDVALRCDPISGHVSLYWYRQALGQGPEFLTYFNYEAQQDKSGLPNDRFSAERPEGSISTLTIQRTEQRDSAMYRCASSGKRGGGSYELFFGSGTQLSVL.

This clonotype has only one observation. A read error may produce the germline difference seen at one junction end. This sequence joins TRBV7-3 and TRBJ1-2, with D unresolved. CDR1 is SGHTA and CDR2 is FQGTGA in the germline V gene. The CDR3 runs to 14 residues. This CDR3 reads CASSLGGKKYDHSF. CDR3 coding DNA: TGTGCCAGCAGCCTAGGAGGGAAGAAGTACGACCACTCCTTC.

The V call is TRBV12-3 or TRBV12-4, the J call TRBJ2-7; no reliable D call. V was shortened by 4 bases and J by 2 bases, with 9 bases between the two germline ends. The CDR3 is 13 amino acids. This CDR3 is CASSSHTTYEQYF. The CDR3 DNA reads TGTGCCAGCAGTTCACACACTACCTACGAGCAGTACTTC.

The chain carries TRBV7-3 and TRBJ1-2; D call uncertain. The CDR3 has 17 amino acids. Germline V gene lookup returns CDR1 SGHTA and CDR2 FQGTGA. V lost 2 bases and J 7 bases, leaving 23 bases between the germline ends. CDR3 residues: CASSLDDGPTSSTGYTF. The DNA for the CDR3 is TGTGCCAGCAGCTTAGATGATGGGCCTACGAGCAGTACTGGCTACACCTTC.

This clonotype has ten or more counts. This chain joins TRBV7-2 and TRBJ1-2; D is ambiguous. V was pared by 4 bases and J by 2 bases, with 14 bases between. The CDR3 has 15 residues. Germline CDR1 and CDR2: SGHTA and FQGNSA. In DNA, the CDR3 is TGTGCCAGCAGCTACGTTGGAAGCAGGAACTATGGCTACACCTTC. Protein: CASSYVGSRNYGYTF.

Regarding this clonotype: A read error may produce the germline difference seen at one junction end. The chain couples TRBV15 to TRBJ1-5; D may be TRBD1 (6 bases). There are 15 residues in the CDR3. Germline V CDR1 and CDR2: LNHNV, YYDKDF (reference sequence). CDR3 protein: CASSGGAGKFEPQHF. The DNA of the CDR3 is TGTGCCAGCAGCGGGGGGGCGGGTAAGTTTGAGCCCCAGCATTTT.

The chain employs TRBV2 and TRBJ1-6; D not resolved. Per germline, CDR1 SNHLY and CDR2 FYNNEI. The CDR3 is made up of 13 amino acids. Trimming removed 6 bases from V and 17 bases from J, with 20 bases in between. CDR3 nucleotides: TGTGCCAGCAGGGGTGGGTATAGTTCAGCAGTCCACTTT. This encodes CASRGGYSSAVHF. The complete variable domain, with remaining parts taken from reference TRBV2 and TRBJ1-6, reads EPEVTQTPSHQVTQMGQEVILRCVPISNHLYFYWYRQILGQKVEFLVSFYNNEISEKSEIFDDQFSVERPDGSNFTLKIRSTKLEDSAMYFCASRGGYSSAVHFGNGTRLTVT.

DNA for the CDR3: TGTGCCAGCAGCGTAGCAGGGGACAGCACCAGCGGGGTGTTTTTT. Its protein product is CASSVAGDSTSGVFF. The J gene is TRBJ2-2, the V gene TRBV9; D may match TRBD1 or TRBD2 (7 bases each). Germline loops: CDR1 SGDLS, CDR2 YYNGEE. With 0 bases removed from V and 15 bases from J, the gap between germline ends came to 21 bases. The CDR3 has 15 amino acids.

The chain employs TRBV7-3 and TRBJ1-2; no clear D gene. Per germline, CDR1 SGHTA and CDR2 FQGTGA. The CDR3 loop spans 15 amino acids. Trimming removed 5 bases from V and 4 bases from J, with 17 bases in between. The CDR3: CASSGGSGEIYGYTF. CDR3 nucleotides: TGTGCCAGCAGCGGCGGGAGCGGAGAAATCTATGGCTACACCTTC.

Note on this clonotype: Since a much larger clone is just one base distant, this may be a read error. The chain employs TRBV9 and TRBJ1-1; D not resolved. Looked up from germline, CDR1 is SGDLS and CDR2 is YYNGEE. The CDR3 is 14 residues long. V was trimmed by 2 bases and J by 2 bases, leaving 10 bases between them. CDR3 residues: CASSVSGTNTEAFF. CDR3 DNA: TGTGCCAGCAGCGTCTCGGGCACCAACACTGAAGCTTTCTTT.

Remarks on this clonotype: The junction does not match germline at one end; this may be a read error. The CDR3 spells CVSSLLTSGVTDTQYF. The CDR3 DNA reads as TGTGTCAGCAGCCTTCTGACTAGCGGGGTCACAGATACGCAGTACTTT. This chain joins TRBV4-2 and TRBJ2-3, with 11 nucleotides matching TRBD2. The CDR3 length is 16 residues. In germline, CDR1 is LGHNA, CDR2 YNFKEQ.

In the case of this clonotype: The junction departs from the called germline gene at one end, perhaps through a read error. V gene TRBV9 combines with J gene TRBJ1-6; D is ambiguous. The CDR3 has 14 amino acids. The germline gives CDR1 SGDLS, CDR2 YYNGEE. DNA for the CDR3: TGTGCCAGCAGCCTCCGCGTGTCCCCGAACACCGGGGACTTT. Its protein product is CASSLRVSPNTGDF.

The chain employs TRBV15 and TRBJ2-7; D is tentatively TRBD1 or TRBD2 (7 bases each). This CDR3 comprises 14 residues. Per germline, CDR1 LNHNV and CDR2 YYDKDF (reference sequence). Trimming took 10 bases from V and 5 from J, leaving 21 bases between them. The CDR3 bases are TGTGCCAGCAGGGGGGGGAGTAGCTCAGACGAGCAGTACTTC. Translation gives CASRGGSSSDEQYF.

Ten or more counts support this clonotype. The chain employs TRBV15 and TRBJ1-4; no reliable D call. The CDR3 loop spans 14 amino acids. The germline gives CDR1 LNHNV, CDR2 YYDKDF (reference sequence). V lost 1 base and J lost 8, with 11 bases in between. The DNA for the CDR3 is TGTGCCACCAGCAGAGGAGTCAGGCTGGAAAAACTGTTTTTT. This translates into CATSRGVRLEKLFF.

Comment on this clonotype: A much larger clone is a single base away; this may be a read error. V is TRBV7-8 and J is TRBJ2-5; maybe TRBD2 (5 bases). Germline assignment: CDR1 SGHVS and CDR2 FQNEAQ. CDR3 length: 15 residues. The CDR3 bases are TGTGCCAGCAGTTACGACTATCAGAGCACAGAGACCCAGTGCTTC. This sequence encodes CASSYDYQSTETQCF.

This chain connects TRBV10-3 to TRBJ1-1, with D perhaps TRBD1 (5 bases). The CDR3 covers 12 residues. Germline CDR1 and CDR2: ENHRY and SYGVKD. V lost 8 bases, J lost 8 bases, and 15 bases lay in between. The CDR3 DNA sequence: TGTGCCATCGGGTTGGGGACCACCGAAGCTTTCTTT. Translation gives CAIGLGTTEAFF.

This chain connects TRBV20-1 to TRBJ2-5, with D perhaps given as TRBD1 or TRBD2 (5 bases each). The germline V and J ends were trimmed by 5 bases and 5 bases, with 24 bases remaining between them. Per the germline V gene, CDR1 is DFQATT and CDR2 is SNEGSKA (reference sequence). This CDR3 is built from 16 residues. The CDR3 region is CSACTPGTVFMETQYF. CDR3 in DNA: TGCAGTGCTTGCACCCCCGGGACCGTATTCATGGAGACCCAGTACTTC.

This chain joins TRBV20-1 and TRBJ2-7, with unresolved D. V lost 1 base and J lost 2, with 12 bases in between. This CDR3 spans 14 amino acids. The germline gives CDR1 DFQATT, CDR2 SNEGSKA (reference sequence). The CDR3, as DNA: TGCAGTGCTAGAGGCGGCGATAAGACCTACGAGCAGTACTTC. As protein: CSARGGDKTYEQYF.

This chain connects TRBV19 to TRBJ2-3; D perhaps matches TRBD2 (6 bases). The germline V gene encodes CDR1 LNHDA and CDR2 SQIVND (reference sequence). The CDR3 extends over 15 amino acids. With 3 bases removed from V and 15 bases from J, the gap between germline ends came to 25 bases. Here the CDR3 reads CASSIPGVENTTYYF. The CDR3 DNA sequence: TGTGCCAGTAGTATTCCGGGAGTGGAGAACACCACATATTATTTT.

Many counts were recorded for this clonotype. The V and J genes are TRBV10-3 and TRBJ2-7; D is ambiguous. Germline-derived CDR1 and CDR2 are ENHRY and SYGVKD. The CDR3 runs to 11 residues. The V end lost 3 bases, the J end lost 3 bases, and 3 bases lay between the germline ends. CDR3: CAISDLYEQYF. The CDR3 region has the DNA TGTGCCATCAGTGATCTCTACGAGCAGTACTTC.

Worth noting for this clonotype: One base away lies a much larger clone, so this may be a sequencing read error. The V call is TRBV5-1, the J call TRBJ2-5; D is possibly TRBD1 (6 bases). The germline gives CDR1 SGHRS, CDR2 YFSETQ. V was cut by 5 bases and J by 4 bases, with 15 bases left in between. This CDR3 region has 14 residues. The CDR3, as DNA: TGCGCCAGCAGGGTGGGGGCTTCCCGAGAGACCCAGTACTTC. Protein sequence: CASRVGASRETQYF.

The table lists this clonotype with many counts. J is TRBJ2-1 and V is TRBV6-6; D might be TRBD2 (5 bases). Deletions cut 7 bases from V and 7 bases from J, with 20 bases between. CDR1 MNHNY and CDR2 SVGAGI come from the germline V gene (reference sequence). The CDR3 covers 15 residues. CDR3 residues: CASKGEGAKGNEQFF. CDR3 bases: TGTGCCAGCAAAGGCGAGGGTGCCAAGGGTAATGAGCAGTTCTTC.

The chain joins TRBV12-3 or TRBV12-4 to TRBJ2-5; no clear D. The V end was cut by 3 bases, the J end by 1 base, with 6 bases between. The CDR3 consists of 13 residues. CDR3 sequence: CASSFYSQETQYF. In DNA, the CDR3 is TGTGCCAGCAGTTTTTACAGCCAAGAGACCCAGTACTTC.

This clonotype was seen repeatedly, ten times or more. This chain uses TRBV30 with TRBJ1-2; 7 positions agree with TRBD1. The V gene end was trimmed by 0 bases and the J gene end by 7 bases; junction bases not matched to a gene: 8. Per germline, CDR1 GTSNPN and CDR2 SVGIG (reference sequence). The CDR3 totals 14 residues. CDR3: CAWSVKGALSGYTF. CDR3 sequence (DNA): TGTGCCTGGAGTGTAAAGGGGGCCTTGAGTGGCTACACCTTC.

About this clonotype itself: The junction departs from the called germline gene at one end, perhaps through a read error. The rearrangement joins TRBV19 to TRBJ1-1; D ambiguous. Germline V lookup: CDR1 LNHDA, CDR2 SQIVND (reference sequence). This CDR3 comprises 13 residues. The CDR3 bases are TGTGCCGGTAGTGACACGGGGAACACTGAAGCTTTCTTT. As protein: CAGSDTGNTEAFF.

This clonotype was recorded many times. The chain couples TRBV12-3 or TRBV12-4 to TRBJ1-2; TRBD1 might be the D (5 bases). V dropped 7 bases and J dropped 9 bases, with 12 bases sitting between them. This CDR3 has 11 amino acids. In DNA, the CDR3 is TGTGCCAGCACCCGGGGGTTTCGCTACACCTTC. Translating it yields CASTRGFRYTF.

The rearrangement links TRBV7-9 to TRBJ2-1; D may be TRBD2 (6 bases). Germline CDR1 and CDR2: SEHNR and FQNEAQ (reference sequence). This CDR3 region has 15 residues. V was pared by 3 bases and J by 8 bases, with 17 bases between. CDR3 in amino acids: CASSLAGRGIDEQFF. Here the CDR3 DNA reads TGTGCCAGCAGCTTGGCCGGCCGCGGGATAGATGAGCAGTTCTTC.

V and J are TRBV5-1 and TRBJ2-3; TRBD1 might be the D (7 bases). The CDR3 spans 15 residues. Trimming cost V 4 bases and J 5 bases, with 17 bases left between them. The germline CDR1 and CDR2 sequences are SGHRS and YFSETQ. CDR3 DNA: TGCGCCAGCAGCCGGGACCAGGGGGGCGAAGATACGCAGTATTTT. Residues: CASSRDQGGEDTQYF. Looking up the rest from reference TRBV5-1 and TRBJ2-3 gives the full variable domain: KAGVTQTPRYLIKTRGQQVTLSCSPISGHRSVSWYQQTPGQGLQFLFEYFSETQRNKGNFPGRFSGRQFSNSRSEMNVSTLELGDSALYLCASSRDQGGEDTQYFGPGTRLTVL.